This T cell receptor (beta chain) was recovered during a study of T cell repertoires in cytomegalovirus infection. Study background: Public TCR beta signature analysis indicated the presence of both CMV infection and matching HLA type. Points from the study as a whole: Based on cumulative public TCR beta family frequency, carriers of CMV plus the relevant HLA were identified. HLA-C-restricted TCR beta clonotypes specific for CMV led the ex vivo response.

The CDR3 loop spans 14 amino acids. Losses at the gene ends were 0 bases for V and 2 bases for J; bases not matched to a gene: 4. CDR1 SQVTM and CDR2 ANQGSEA come from the germline V gene. As concerns this clonotype: Antigen: not known.

Each CDR3 protein is one row after TCRdb ran MiXCR on the reads. The sample holds 170,000 or so distinct CDR3 sequences; about a sixth are singletons and the top ten take about 25%. The source is a human donor in good health (CMV status not recorded). Some clones in this sample may be carry-over from other donors' samples. The sample comprised CD8+ T cells from PBMCs. This chain uses TRBV29-1 with TRBJ2-7; 7 bases align to TRBD2. The CDR3 DNA reads TGCAGCGTTGAAGATCGGGGGAGGGCCTACGAGCAGTACTTC. Protein product: CSVEDRGRAYEQYF.